This TCR beta chain comes out of a study of CD8 T cells in ankylosing spondylitis. The V gene's germline CDR1 is DFQATT and CDR2 SNEGSKA (reference sequence). Trimming took 6 bases from V and 7 from J, leaving 25 bases between them. CDR3 length: 16 amino acids. This clonotype was recorded at least ten times. Antigen specificity is unknown. TCRdb called the 5' RACE reads again in MiXCR, with one record for every CDR3 protein. The sample contains 180,000 or so distinct CDR3 sequences, roughly 12% of which appear only once. Notes on the study in general: The study identified a TCR beta motif of several highly homologous variants that appeared characteristic of ankylosing spondylitis blood.

The specimen was blood, either unsorted or a sorted T cell fraction (not recorded which). The TCR was taken from a male donor with ankylosing spondylitis or in good health (not recorded which). The gene calls are TRBV20-1 and TRBJ2-1; perhaps TRBD2 as D (5 bases). DNA of the CDR3: TGCAGTGCCCCCCTAGGAGCCGGGAAAGGATTTAATGAGCAGTTCTTC. It is translated as CSAPLGAGKGFNEQFF.